This TCR beta chain derives from a study of T cell responses to AZD1222 COVID-19 vaccine. Points from the study as a whole: Every sample of the repertoires postdated the peak T cell response. Regions 160-218 and 743-854 held dominance among vaccine-associated CD4 TCRs, which spanned spike.

TCRdb keeps only in-frame clones here, not all; method: immunoSEQ multiplex PCR. The sample shows 80,000 to 90,000 clones, roughly nine tenths of them seen only once. Points on this clone: Its antigen is undetermined.

Trimming left V 2 bases short and J 10 bases short, with 18 bases between. The germline gives CDR1 MNHEY, CDR2 SVGEGT. The CDR3 contains 15 residues. The rearrangement links TRBV6-2 or TRBV6-3 to TRBJ1-5, with no clear D. The material was peripheral blood, obtained on day 0 of AZD1222 vaccination. The TCR comes from an adult in good health. The CDR3 loop is CASSYIEMPISPQHF. The CDR3 region has the DNA TGTGCCAGCAGTTACATTGAAATGCCAATCAGCCCCCAGCATTTT.